The source of this TCR beta chain is a study of blood T cells in healthy people across ages (dated by TCRdb to between 2014 and 2016). About the study as a whole: Template switching captured roughly one uniquely barcoded TCR beta cDNA molecule per two T cells in model experiments. The donors were divided into four age groups: young (average about 16 years), middle-aged (about 39), aged (about 62) and long-lived (approximately 74). The study analyzed two additional independent replicas of 1 million unique cDNA reads from the same blood draw for two donors, one aged 18 to 30 and one aged 80 or older. The study measured age-related changes in TCR beta repertoire diversity using deep sequencing normalized with unique cDNA molecular identifiers. Donors of different ages were randomly distributed across sequencing lanes to avoid experimental bias. The paper as a whole reports these results and caveats: Compared with the aged group, the long-lived group had more naive CD4+ T cells, fewer expanded clones and increased TCR diversity, a pattern suggesting age selection. The CMV infection status of donors was not known, potentially confounding age-related changes in expanded clonotypes. Observed TCR beta diversity per million T cells fell roughly linearly with age, and a significant reduction was already apparent by age about 38. Observed TCR beta diversity correlated strongly with the percentage of naive T cells measured by flow cytometry. Estimates of total diversity from one million sequenced T cells were regarded as lower bounds and underestimates. Since profiling was done on bulk unsorted PBMCs, naive and antigen-experienced compartments could not be conclusively compared.

The library relied on 5' RACE. The run used an Illumina HiSeq 2500. A second PCR of about 6 to 11 cycles was performed with a sample-barcoded 5' primer and a J-beta primer mix. A template-switch 5' adaptor carrying 12 random nucleotides introduced a unique molecular identifier onto each TCR beta cDNA molecule. Each sample yielded at least 2.5 million CDR3-containing paired-end reads. First-strand cDNA synthesis was performed from all RNA using the Mint cDNA synthesis kit, with priming by a TRBC-specific oligonucleotide. Following uracil-DNA glycosylase treatment, a first 18-cycle PCR with universal primers M1SS and BC2_uni_R was performed on all cDNA. Per the authors' processing: Normalization of each sample was performed by random selection of 1 million high-quality reads, each carrying a distinct molecular identifier. Reads sharing molecular identifiers were discarded rather than binned into consensus sequences. MiTCR, run with a Q25 quality threshold and the strictest error-elimination algorithm, handled CDR3 identification, clonotype clustering and error correction. Lower-bound total TCR beta diversity was estimated with a nonparametric unseen species model using Euler transformation. In TCRdb, the public reads were trimmed at Q25 with fastp and aligned with MiXCR, with productive beta chains retained. Entries are consolidated by CDR3 protein sequence, retaining the most common genes and DNA. These V and J calls derive from TCRdb rather than the authors' analysis. The sample table lists around 280,000 distinct CDR3 sequences, roughly 29% of them with a count of one. The ten largest account for roughly 30% of the sample.

The donors were 40 or so Caucasian individuals from Russia, aged roughly 6 to 90 years, who were systemically healthy. About 10 milliliters of peripheral blood were collected from each donor into EDTA-treated Vacutainer tubes. Ficoll-Paque density-gradient centrifugation was used to isolate PBMCs, with at least 6.5 million per sample. Trizol reagent was used to extract total RNA from the PBMCs, yielding at least 5 micrograms per sample. For every donor, flow cytometry on a PBMC aliquot measured the percentage of naive CD45RAhigh/CD27high T cells. This clonotype was detected a few times. The antigen it recognizes is unknown. One base away there is no much larger clone; base qualities are not given. CDR1 and CDR2 (SGHKS, YYEKEE) derive from the germline V gene (reference sequence). The CDR3 runs 17 residues from the cysteine to the phenylalanine. The kept DNA is CDR3 alone, 51 bases in frame from the first base. The V and J ends are trimmed by 0 bases and 8 bases, leaving 23 bases between them.

Sequencing used blood. The source of this sequence is an older woman in good health. This chain joins TRBV5-5 to TRBJ2-5, with a weak D call of TRBD2 (6 bases match). DNA sequence: TGTGCCAGCAGCTTGGGGGTGGCTCTCGTTCGCGGGGAAACCCAGTACTTC. Translated, it gives CASSLGVALVRGETQYF.